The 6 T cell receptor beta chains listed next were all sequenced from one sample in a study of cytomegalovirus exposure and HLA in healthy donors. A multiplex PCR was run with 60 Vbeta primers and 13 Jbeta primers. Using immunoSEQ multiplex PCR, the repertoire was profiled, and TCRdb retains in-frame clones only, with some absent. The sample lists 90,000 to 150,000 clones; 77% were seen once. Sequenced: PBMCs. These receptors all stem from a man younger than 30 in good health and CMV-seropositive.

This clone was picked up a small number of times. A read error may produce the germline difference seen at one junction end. CDR3 region: CASSLAGVVETQYF. The CDR3, as DNA: TGTGCTAGCAGCTTAGCAGGGGTTGTGGAGACCCAGTACTTC. V is TRBV7-7 and J is TRBJ2-5; perhaps TRBD1 as D (6 bases). This CDR3 has 14 residues. Looked up from germline, CDR1 is SSHAT and CDR2 is FNYEAQ (reference sequence).

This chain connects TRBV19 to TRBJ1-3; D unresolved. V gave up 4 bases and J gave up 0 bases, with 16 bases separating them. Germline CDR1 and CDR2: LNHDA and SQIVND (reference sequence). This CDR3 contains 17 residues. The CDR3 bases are TGTGCCAGTAGTAGAGGCGGGAGTTCCCTCTCTGGAAACACCATATATTTT. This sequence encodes CASSRGGSSLSGNTIYF.

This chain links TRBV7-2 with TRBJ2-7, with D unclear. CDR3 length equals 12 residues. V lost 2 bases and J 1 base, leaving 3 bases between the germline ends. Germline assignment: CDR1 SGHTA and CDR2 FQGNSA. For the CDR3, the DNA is TGTGCCAGCAGCTTAACTTCCTACGAGCAGTACTTC. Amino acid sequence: CASSLTSYEQYF.

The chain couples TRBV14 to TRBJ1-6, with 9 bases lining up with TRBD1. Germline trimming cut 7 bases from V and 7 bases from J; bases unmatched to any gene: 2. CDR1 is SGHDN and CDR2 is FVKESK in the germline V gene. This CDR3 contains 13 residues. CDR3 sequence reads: CASTGQGNSPLHF. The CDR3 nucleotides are TGTGCCAGCACTGGACAGGGGAATTCACCCCTCCACTTT.

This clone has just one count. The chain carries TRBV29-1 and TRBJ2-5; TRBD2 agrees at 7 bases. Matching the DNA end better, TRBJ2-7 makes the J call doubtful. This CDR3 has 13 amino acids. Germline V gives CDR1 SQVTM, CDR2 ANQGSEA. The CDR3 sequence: CSARGVSFYEQYF. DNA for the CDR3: TGCAGCGCCCGGGGGGTTTCCTTCTACGAGCAGTACTTC.

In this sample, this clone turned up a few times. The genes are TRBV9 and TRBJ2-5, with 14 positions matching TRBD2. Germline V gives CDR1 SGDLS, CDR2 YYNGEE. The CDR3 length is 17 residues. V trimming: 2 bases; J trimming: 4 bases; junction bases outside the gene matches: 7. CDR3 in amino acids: CASSVKTGTSGRETQYF. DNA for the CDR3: TGTGCCAGCAGCGTGAAAACCGGGACTAGCGGGAGAGAGACCCAGTACTTC.